This T cell receptor beta chain is from a study of beta chain features in type 1 diabetes. Expressed TCRB transcripts were sequenced because the isolated RNA had all been reverse transcribed beforehand. Profiling relied on immunoSEQ multiplex PCR, and the TCRdb table lists in-frame clones only, not all of them. The repertoire holds about 650,000 clones, with 9.5% to 15% as singletons. Cells sorted by CD45RO/CCR7/CD25/CD127/CD95/CD27 comprised CD4+ naive, central memory, regulatory and stem cell-like memory cells. This clone was seen a handful of times. Antigen: not known. The V segment lost 4 bases and the J segment 2 bases; nucleotides outside the gene matches: 7. The CDR3 spans 15 residues. Germline assignment: CDR1 MGHRA and CDR2 YSYEKL. Overall study findings and caveats: Type 1 diabetes patients had TCRB CDR3s that were shorter (moderately but significantly so) in all four CD4+ subsets. Type 1 diabetes patients showed fewer insertions and more deletions at VDJ junctions.

This chain links TRBV4-1 with TRBJ1-2; 7 nucleotides align to TRBD1. The sequenced sample consisted of naive CD4+ T cells from blood. This clonotype was sampled from a man aged 25-40 years with type 1 diabetes. The CDR3 DNA is TGCGCCAGCAGCCCATCAGGGGGATCGAACTATGGCTACACCTTC. It is translated as CASSPSGGSNYGYTF.